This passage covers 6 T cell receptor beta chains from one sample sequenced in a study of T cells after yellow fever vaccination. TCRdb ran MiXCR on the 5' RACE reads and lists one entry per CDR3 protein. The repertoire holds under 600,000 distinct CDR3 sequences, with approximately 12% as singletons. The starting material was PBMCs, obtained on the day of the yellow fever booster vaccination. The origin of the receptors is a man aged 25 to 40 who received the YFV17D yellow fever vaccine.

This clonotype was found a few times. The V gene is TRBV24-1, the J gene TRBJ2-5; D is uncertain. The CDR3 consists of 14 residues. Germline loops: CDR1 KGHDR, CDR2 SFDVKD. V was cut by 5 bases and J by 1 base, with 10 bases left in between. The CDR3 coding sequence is TGTGCCACCAGTGGAAAGGGCGGCCAAGAGACCCAGTACTTC. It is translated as CATSGKGGQETQYF.

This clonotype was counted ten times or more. For the CDR3, the DNA is TGTGCCAGCGTAGCCGGGACTAGCGGAAGAGATACGCAGTATTTT. This gives the protein CASVAGTSGRDTQYF. The chain couples TRBV18 to TRBJ2-3; 11 bases are shared with TRBD2. This CDR3 comprises 15 residues. Per the germline V gene, CDR1 is KGHSH and CDR2 is LQKENI. The V gene end was trimmed by 8 bases and the J gene end by 5 bases; junction bases not matched to a gene: 9.

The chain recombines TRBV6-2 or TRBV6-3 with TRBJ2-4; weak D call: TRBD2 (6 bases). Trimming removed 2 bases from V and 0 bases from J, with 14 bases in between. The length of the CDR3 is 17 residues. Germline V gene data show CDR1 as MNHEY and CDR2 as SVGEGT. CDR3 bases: TGTGCCAGCAGTTACGGAGCGGGTGCCTCAGCCAAAAACATTCAGTACTTC. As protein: CASSYGAGASAKNIQYF.

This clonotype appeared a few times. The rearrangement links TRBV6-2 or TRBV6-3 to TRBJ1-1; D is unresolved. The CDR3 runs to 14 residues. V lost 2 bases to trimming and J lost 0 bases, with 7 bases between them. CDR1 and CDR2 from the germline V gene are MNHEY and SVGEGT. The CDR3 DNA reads TGTGCCAGCAGTTACGTCGGGGTGAACACTGAAGCTTTCTTT. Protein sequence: CASSYVGVNTEAFF.

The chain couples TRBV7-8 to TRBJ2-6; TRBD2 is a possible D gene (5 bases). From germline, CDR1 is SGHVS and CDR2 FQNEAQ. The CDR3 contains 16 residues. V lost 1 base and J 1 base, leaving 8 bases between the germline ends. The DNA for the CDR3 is TGTGCCAGCAGCTTAGAAGAGGGTTCTGGGGCCAACGTCCTGACTTTC. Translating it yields CASSLEEGSGANVLTF.

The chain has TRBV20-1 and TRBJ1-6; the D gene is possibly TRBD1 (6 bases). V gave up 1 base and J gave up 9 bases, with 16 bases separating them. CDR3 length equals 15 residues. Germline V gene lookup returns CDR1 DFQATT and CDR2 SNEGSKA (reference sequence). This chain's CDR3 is CSARASGGLVSPLHF. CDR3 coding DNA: TGCAGTGCTAGAGCGTCCGGGGGGCTGGTTTCACCCCTCCACTTT.